This T cell receptor (beta chain) was retrieved from a study of blood T cell repertoires in COVID-19. Whole-study context: PBMCs, B-cell-depleted T cells, or T cells provided the cDNA or gDNA that made up the material.

Those who participated ranged in age from roughly 18 to 90 years and resided in about two dozen US areas. Assignments of participants to cohorts depended upon their own reported clinical history. The protocol was immunoSEQ multiplex PCR, while the TCRdb copy is restricted to in-frame clones and leaves out a portion. The sample lists approximately 170,000 clones; under 85% were seen once. The V and J ends lost 4 bases and 3 bases, in that order; junction bases with no gene match: 5. Germline V gene sequence: CDR1 SGDLS, CDR2 YYNGEE. There are 15 residues in the CDR3. The TCR originated in a man in his fifties or sixties who had recovered from COVID-19. The chain carries TRBV9 and TRBJ1-2, with 11 bases aligning to TRBD1. The sample consisted of PBMCs or T cells enriched from blood (not recorded which). The CDR3 coding sequence is TGTGCCAGCAGCACCCGGGACAGGGGGGACTATGGCTACACCTTC. Protein product: CASSTRDRGDYGYTF.